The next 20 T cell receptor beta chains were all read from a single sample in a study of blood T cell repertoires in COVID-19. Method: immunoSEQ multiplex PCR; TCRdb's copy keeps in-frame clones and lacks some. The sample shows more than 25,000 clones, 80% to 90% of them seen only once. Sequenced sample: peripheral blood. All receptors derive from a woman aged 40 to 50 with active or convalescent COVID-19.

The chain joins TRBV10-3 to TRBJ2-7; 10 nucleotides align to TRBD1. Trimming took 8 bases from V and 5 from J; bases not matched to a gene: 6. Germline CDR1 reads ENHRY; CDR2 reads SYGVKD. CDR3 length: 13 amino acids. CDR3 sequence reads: CAIHGTGDDEQYF. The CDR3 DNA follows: TGTGCCATCCACGGGACAGGGGACGACGAGCAGTACTTC.

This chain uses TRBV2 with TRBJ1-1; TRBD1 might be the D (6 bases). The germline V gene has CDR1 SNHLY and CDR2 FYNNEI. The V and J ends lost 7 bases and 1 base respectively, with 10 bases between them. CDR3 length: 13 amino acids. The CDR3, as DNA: TGTGCCAGCACCCAGGGACAGAACACTGAAGCTTTCTTT. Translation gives CASTQGQNTEAFF. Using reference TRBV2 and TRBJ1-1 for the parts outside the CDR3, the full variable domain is EPEVTQTPSHQVTQMGQEVILRCVPISNHLYFYWYRQILGQKVEFLVSFYNNEISEKSEIFDDQFSVERPDGSNFTLKIRSTKLEDSAMYFCASTQGQNTEAFFGQGTRLTVV.

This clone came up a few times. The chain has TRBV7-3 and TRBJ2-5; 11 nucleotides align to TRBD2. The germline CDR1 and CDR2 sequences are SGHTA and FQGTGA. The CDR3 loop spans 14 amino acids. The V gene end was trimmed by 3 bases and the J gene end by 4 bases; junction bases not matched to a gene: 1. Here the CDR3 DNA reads TGTGCCAGCAGCTTTGGACTAGCGGGAGAGACCCAGTACTTC. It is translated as CASSFGLAGETQYF. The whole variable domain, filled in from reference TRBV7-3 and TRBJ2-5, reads GAGVSQTPSNKVTEKGKYVELRCDPISGHTALYWYRQSLGQGPEFLIYFQGTGAADDSGLPNDRFFAVRPEGSVSTLKIQRTERGDSAVYLCASSFGLAGETQYFGPGTRLLVL.

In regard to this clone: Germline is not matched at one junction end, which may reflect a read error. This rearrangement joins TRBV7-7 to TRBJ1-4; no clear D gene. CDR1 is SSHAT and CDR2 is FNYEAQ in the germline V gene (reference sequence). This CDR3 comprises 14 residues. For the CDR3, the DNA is TGTGCTAGCAGCTTAGGCGGTACTAATGAAAAACTGTTTTTT. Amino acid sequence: CASSLGGTNEKLFF.

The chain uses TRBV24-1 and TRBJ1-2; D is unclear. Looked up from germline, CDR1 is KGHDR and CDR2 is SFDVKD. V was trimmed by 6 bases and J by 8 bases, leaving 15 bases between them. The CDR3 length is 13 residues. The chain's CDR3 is CATSQYQDVGYTF. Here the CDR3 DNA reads TGTGCCACCAGTCAATACCAGGATGTCGGCTACACCTTC.

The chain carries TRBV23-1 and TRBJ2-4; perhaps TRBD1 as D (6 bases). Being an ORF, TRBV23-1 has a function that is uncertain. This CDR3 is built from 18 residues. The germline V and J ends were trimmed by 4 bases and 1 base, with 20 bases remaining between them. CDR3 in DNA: TGCGCCAGCAGTCGCCCGGGACAAGTGAGCCTTGCCAAAAACATTCAGTACTTC. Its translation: CASSRPGQVSLAKNIQYF.

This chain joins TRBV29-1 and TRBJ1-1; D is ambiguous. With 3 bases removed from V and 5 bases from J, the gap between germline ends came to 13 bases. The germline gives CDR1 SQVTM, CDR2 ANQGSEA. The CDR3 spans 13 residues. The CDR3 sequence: CSVERPGGTEAFF. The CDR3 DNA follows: TGCAGCGTTGAGAGACCCGGAGGGACTGAAGCTTTCTTT.

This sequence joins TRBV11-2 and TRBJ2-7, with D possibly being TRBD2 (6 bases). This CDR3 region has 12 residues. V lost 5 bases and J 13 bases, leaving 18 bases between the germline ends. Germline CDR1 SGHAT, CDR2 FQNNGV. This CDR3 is CASSPLGGFTYF. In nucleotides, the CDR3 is TGTGCCAGCAGCCCCCTTGGGGGGTTTACCTACTTC.

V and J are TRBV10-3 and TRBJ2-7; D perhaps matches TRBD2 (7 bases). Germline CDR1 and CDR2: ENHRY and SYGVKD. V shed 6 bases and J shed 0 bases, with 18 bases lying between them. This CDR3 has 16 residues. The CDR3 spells CAISNKGGGNSYEQYF. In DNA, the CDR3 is TGTGCCATCAGCAACAAAGGGGGAGGGAACTCCTACGAGCAGTACTTC.

The CDR3 loop is CATSTVTYNEQFF. In nucleotides, the CDR3 is TGTGCCACCAGCACAGTGACCTACAATGAGCAGTTCTTC. The chain joins TRBV15 to TRBJ2-1; D not resolved. This CDR3 spans 13 amino acids. V dropped 4 bases and J dropped 2 bases, with 6 bases sitting between them. The germline V gene encodes CDR1 LNHNV and CDR2 YYDKDF (reference sequence). Supplemented by reference TRBV15 and TRBJ2-1, the full variable domain reads DAMVIQNPRYQVTQFGKPVTLSCSQTLNHNVMYWYQQKSSQAPKLLFHYYDKDFNNEADTPDNFQSRRPNTSFCFLDIRSPGLGDTAMYLCATSTVTYNEQFFGPGTRLTVL.

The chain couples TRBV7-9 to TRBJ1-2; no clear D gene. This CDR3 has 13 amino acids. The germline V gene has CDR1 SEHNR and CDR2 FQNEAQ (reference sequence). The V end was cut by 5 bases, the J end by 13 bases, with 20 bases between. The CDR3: CASSPQMGEFSTF. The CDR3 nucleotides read TGTGCCAGCAGCCCCCAAATGGGCGAATTTTCCACCTTC. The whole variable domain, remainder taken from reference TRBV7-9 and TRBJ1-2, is DTGVSQNPRHKITKRGQNVTFRCDPISEHNRLYWYRQTLGQGPEFLTYFQNEAQLEKSRLLSDRFSAERPKGSFSTLEIQRTEQGDSAMYLCASSPQMGEFSTFGSGTRLTVV.

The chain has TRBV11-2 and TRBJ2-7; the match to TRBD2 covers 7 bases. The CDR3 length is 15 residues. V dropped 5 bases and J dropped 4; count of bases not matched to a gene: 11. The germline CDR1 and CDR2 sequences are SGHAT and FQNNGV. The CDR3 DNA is TGTGCCAGCAGCCAGTCTAGCGGTCGAGCGTACGAGCAGTACTTC. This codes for CASSQSSGRAYEQYF.

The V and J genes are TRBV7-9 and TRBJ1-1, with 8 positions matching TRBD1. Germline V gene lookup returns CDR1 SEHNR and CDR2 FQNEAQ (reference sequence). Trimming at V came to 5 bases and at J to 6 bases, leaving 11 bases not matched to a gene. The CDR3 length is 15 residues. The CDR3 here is CASSQGQGKTSEAFF. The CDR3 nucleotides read TGTGCCAGCAGCCAAGGACAGGGTAAAACCTCTGAAGCTTTCTTT.

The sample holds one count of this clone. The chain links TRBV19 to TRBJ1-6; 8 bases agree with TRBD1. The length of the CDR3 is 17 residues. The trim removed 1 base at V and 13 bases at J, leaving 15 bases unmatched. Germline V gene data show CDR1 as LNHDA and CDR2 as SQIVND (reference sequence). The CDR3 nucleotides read TGTGCCAGTAGTATAGGGCCGACAGGGGTACTTACTGGGCCCCTCCACTTT. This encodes CASSIGPTGVLTGPLHF.

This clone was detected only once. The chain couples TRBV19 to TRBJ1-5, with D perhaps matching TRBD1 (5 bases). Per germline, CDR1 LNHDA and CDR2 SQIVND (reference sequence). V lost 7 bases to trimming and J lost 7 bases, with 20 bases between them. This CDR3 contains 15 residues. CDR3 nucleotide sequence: TGTGCCAGTACTAATAGCGGGGCTCAAGGGCAGCCCCAGCATTTT. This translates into CASTNSGAQGQPQHF.

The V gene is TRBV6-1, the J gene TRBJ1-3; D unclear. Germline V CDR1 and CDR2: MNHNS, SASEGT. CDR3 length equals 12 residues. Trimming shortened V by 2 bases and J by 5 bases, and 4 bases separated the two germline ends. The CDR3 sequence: CASSENRNTIYF. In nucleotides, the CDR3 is TGTGCCAGCAGTGAAAATAGAAACACCATATATTTT.

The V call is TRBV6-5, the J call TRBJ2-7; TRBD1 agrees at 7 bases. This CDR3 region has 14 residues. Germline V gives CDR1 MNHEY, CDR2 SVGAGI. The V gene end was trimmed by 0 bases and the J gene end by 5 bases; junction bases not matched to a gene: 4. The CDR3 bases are TGTGCCAGCAGTTACTCGACAGGGTTTGACGAGCAGTACTTC. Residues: CASSYSTGFDEQYF.

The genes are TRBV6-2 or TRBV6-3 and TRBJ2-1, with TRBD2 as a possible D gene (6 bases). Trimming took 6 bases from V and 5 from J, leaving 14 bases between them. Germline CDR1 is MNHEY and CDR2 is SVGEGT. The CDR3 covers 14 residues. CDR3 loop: CASSLTGVHNEQFF. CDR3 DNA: TGTGCCAGCAGCCTCACGGGGGTACACAATGAGCAGTTCTTC.

CDR3 sequence reads: CASGTGDFNSPLHF. The DNA for the CDR3 is TGTGCTAGTGGCACAGGGGACTTCAATTCACCCCTCCACTTT. V usage is TRBV12-5 and J usage is TRBJ1-6; TRBD1 matches 7 bases. The CDR3 extends over 14 amino acids. The germline gives CDR1 LGHNT, CDR2 FRNRAP. J was trimmed by 7 bases and V by 6 bases; bases with no gene match: 6.

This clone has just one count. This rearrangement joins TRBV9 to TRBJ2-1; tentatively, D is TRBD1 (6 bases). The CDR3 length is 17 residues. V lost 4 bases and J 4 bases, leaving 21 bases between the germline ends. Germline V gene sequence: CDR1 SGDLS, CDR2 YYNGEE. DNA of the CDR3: TGTGCCAGCAGCCGGAGACGCGACGGGACACTTTACAATGAGCAGTTCTTC. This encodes CASSRRRDGTLYNEQFF.